This is a list of T cell receptor beta chains from one sample in a study of cytomegalovirus exposure and HLA in healthy donors. The table came from immunoSEQ multiplex PCR; TCRdb's copy has only in-frame clones and leaves some out. Found here are approximately 97,000 clones, more than 70% of them singletons; the top ten hold 8.5% to 10%. The sequenced sample was PBMCs. These receptors all come from a male donor in good health and CMV-seropositive. The CDR3 runs from the conserved cysteine through the conserved F or W. D genes are given only for firm matches. Rows may omit the clone size; those that give it use once, few, many or a size class.

TRBJ1-2 | TRBV9 | - | few | CASSVSGAFGYTF | TGTGCCAGCAGCGTAAGCGGGGCCTTCGGCTACACCTTC
TRBJ2-7 | TRBV5-1 | TRBD2 | few | CASSFGGGSFYEQYF | TGCGCCAGCAGCTTTGGGGGAGGGTCTTTCTACGAGCAGTACTTC
TRBJ2-7 | TRBV19 | TRBD2 | - | CASTTGGLAGEQYF | TGTGCCAGTACCACAGGAGGGCTAGCGGGAGAGCAGTACTTC
TRBJ2-5 | TRBV11-2 | TRBD2 | - | CASSSLGGQETQYF | TGTGCCAGCAGCTCCCTGGGGGGGCAAGAGACCCAGTACTTC
TRBJ1-4 | TRBV11-3 | TRBD1 | - | CASSFSGTGYEKLFF | TGTGCCAGCAGCTTTTCCGGGACAGGATACGAAAAACTGTTTTTT
TRBJ2-5 | TRBV7-3 | - | - | CASSPPRVGRETQYF | TGTGCCAGCAGCCCCCCGCGGGTCGGAAGAGAGACCCAGTACTTC
TRBJ2-7 | TRBV5-4 | - | - | CASSLYGSSNEQYF | TGTGCCAGCAGCTTATACGGTAGCTCCAACGAGCAGTACTTC
TRBJ1-1 | TRBV4-3 | - | few | CASSLDSGDTEAFF | TGCGCCAGCAGCCTCGACAGCGGGGACACTGAAGCTTTCTTT
TRBJ1-3 | TRBV7-9 | - | - | CASSLSLGNTIYF | TGTGCCAGCAGCTTGTCCCTTGGAAACACCATATATTTT
TRBJ1-4 | TRBV6-6 | - | - | CASSQAATSLKLFF | TGTGCCAGCAGTCAGGCCGCGACCTCTCTTAAACTGTTTTTT
TRBJ2-5 | TRBV5-1 | TRBD1 | - | CASSKQGAQETQYF | TGCGCCAGCAGTAAACAGGGGGCCCAAGAGACCCAGTACTTC
TRBJ2-2 | TRBV7-7 | - | - | CASSADRPNTGELFF | TGTGCCAGCAGCGCCGACAGACCGAACACCGGGGAGCTGTTTTTT
TRBJ2-3 | TRBV7-2 | - | - | CASSPTDTQYF | TGTGCCAGCAGCCCGACAGATACGCAGTATTTT
TRBJ2-3 | TRBV10-3 | - | - | CAIKPHRQTLSTDTQYF | TGTGCCATCAAACCCCACCGACAGACACTCAGCACAGATACGCAGTATTTT
TRBJ1-1 | TRBV27 | TRBD1 | - | CASSPRQGSYTEAFF | TGTGCCAGCAGTCCTCGACAGGGTTCGTACACTGAAGCTTTCTTT
TRBJ1-2 | TRBV7-2 | TRBD1 | - | CASSLEDRGRGGYTF | TGTGCCAGCAGCCTTGAGGACAGGGGAAGAGGTGGCTACACCTTC
TRBJ2-3 | TRBV11-2 | TRBD2 | - | CASSLVALSSGRSTDTQYF | TGTGCCAGCAGCTTAGTAGCTTTGTCTAGCGGGAGGAGCACAGATACGCAGTATTTT
TRBJ2-3 | TRBV5-1 | TRBD2 | - | CASSPGGGRRTDTQYF | TGCGCCAGCAGCCCCGGGGGGGGGCGCCGCACAGATACGCAGTATTTT
TRBJ2-4 | TRBV28 | TRBD2 | - | CASLFRDRREGRNIQYF | TGTGCCAGCCTCTTCCGGGACCGCAGGGAGGGAAGAAACATTCAGTACTTC
TRBJ2-1 | TRBV18 | - | - | CASSPSEGNEQFF | TGTGCCAGCTCACCATCAGAGGGAAATGAGCAGTTCTTC
TRBJ2-7 | TRBV18 | - | few | CASSREGGGYEQYF | TGTGCCAGCTCCCGCGAGGGGGGGGGCTACGAGCAGTACTTC
TRBJ2-7 | TRBV27 | TRBD2 | - | CASSLTGTSGISYEQYF | TGTGCCAGCAGTTTAACCGGGACTAGCGGTATCTCCTACGAGCAGTACTTC
TRBJ2-5 | TRBV19 | TRBD2 | - | CASSILVASGSGETQYF | TGTGCCAGTAGTATCCTAGTTGCTAGCGGGAGTGGGGAGACCCAGTACTTC
TRBJ1-2 | TRBV5-6 | - | - | CASSIRQYGYTF | TGTGCCAGCAGCATCAGACAGTATGGCTACACCTTC
TRBJ2-3 | TRBV7-2 | - | - | CASSLRQSTDTQYF | TGTGCCAGCAGCTTGAGGCAGTCAACAGATACGCAGTATTTT
TRBJ2-7 | TRBV19 | - | - | CASSLEDEQYF | TGTGCCAGTAGCTTAGAGGACGAGCAGTACTTC
TRBJ2-7 | TRBV29-1 | - | - | CSVGGASYEQYF | TGCAGCGTTGGCGGGGCCTCCTACGAGCAGTACTTC
TRBJ1-1 | TRBV19 | - | - | CASSIVDRLNTEAFF | TGTGCCAGTAGTATAGTGGACAGACTGAACACTGAAGCTTTCTTT
TRBJ1-1 | TRBV6-5 | - | - | CASTRGGTHGAFF | TGTGCCAGCACCCGCGGCGGTACGCATGGGGCTTTCTTT
TRBJ2-5 | TRBV2 | TRBD2 | - | CASSEGTRRETQYF | TGTGCCAGCAGTGAAGGGACTAGACGAGAGACCCAGTACTTC